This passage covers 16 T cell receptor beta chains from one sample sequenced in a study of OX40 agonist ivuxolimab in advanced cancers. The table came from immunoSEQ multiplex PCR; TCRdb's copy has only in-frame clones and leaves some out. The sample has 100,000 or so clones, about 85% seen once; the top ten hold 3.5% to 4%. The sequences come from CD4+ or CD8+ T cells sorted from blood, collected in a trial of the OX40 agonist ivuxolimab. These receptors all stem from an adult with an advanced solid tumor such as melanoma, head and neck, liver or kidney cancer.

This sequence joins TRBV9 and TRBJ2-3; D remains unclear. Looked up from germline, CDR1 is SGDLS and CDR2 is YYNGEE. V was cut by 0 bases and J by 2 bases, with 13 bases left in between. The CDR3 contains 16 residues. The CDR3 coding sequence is TGTGCCAGCAGCGTAGGCCCCTGGTCCGTCACAGATACGCAGTATTTT. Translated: CASSVGPWSVTDTQYF.

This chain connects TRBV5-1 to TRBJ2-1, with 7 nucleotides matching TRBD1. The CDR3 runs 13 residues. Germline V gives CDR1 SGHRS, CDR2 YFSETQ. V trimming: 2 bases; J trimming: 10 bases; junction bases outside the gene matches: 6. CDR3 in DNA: TGCGCCAGCAGCTTACAGGGGAGTATCGAGCAGTTCTTC. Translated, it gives CASSLQGSIEQFF.

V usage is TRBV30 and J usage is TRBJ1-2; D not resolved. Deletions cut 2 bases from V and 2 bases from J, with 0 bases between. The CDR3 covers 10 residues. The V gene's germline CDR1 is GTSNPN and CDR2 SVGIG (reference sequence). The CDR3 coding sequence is TGTGCCTGGAGTAACTATGGCTACACCTTC. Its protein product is CAWSNYGYTF.

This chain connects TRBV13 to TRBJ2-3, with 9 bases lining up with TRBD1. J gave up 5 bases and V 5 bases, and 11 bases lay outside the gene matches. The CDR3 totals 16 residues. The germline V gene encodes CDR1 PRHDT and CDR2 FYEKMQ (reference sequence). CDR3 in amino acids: CASSTGTGSYQDTQYF. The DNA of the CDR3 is TGTGCCAGCAGCACCGGGACAGGGTCGTATCAAGATACGCAGTATTTT.

The CDR3 region has the DNA TGTGCCAGCAGCTTAGGGTTGGGACAGGGGGTCAATGAGCAGTTCTTC. Encoded protein: CASSLGLGQGVNEQFF. J is TRBJ2-1 and V is TRBV7-9, with 11 positions matching TRBD1. The CDR3 totals 16 residues. Germline V gene lookup returns CDR1 SEHNR and CDR2 FQNEAQ (reference sequence). V dropped 1 base and J dropped 6; count of bases not matched to a gene: 5. Drawing the rest from reference TRBV7-9 and TRBJ2-1, the complete variable domain is DTGVSQNPRHKITKRGQNVTFRCDPISEHNRLYWYRQTLGQGPEFLTYFQNEAQLEKSRLLSDRFSAERPKGSFSTLEIQRTEQGDSAMYLCASSLGLGQGVNEQFFGPGTRLTVL.

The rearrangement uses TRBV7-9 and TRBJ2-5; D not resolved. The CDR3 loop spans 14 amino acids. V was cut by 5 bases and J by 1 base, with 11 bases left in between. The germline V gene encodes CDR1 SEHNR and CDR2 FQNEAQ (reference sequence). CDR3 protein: CASSPRVGQETQYF. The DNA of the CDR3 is TGTGCCAGCAGCCCCCGGGTGGGCCAAGAGACCCAGTACTTC.

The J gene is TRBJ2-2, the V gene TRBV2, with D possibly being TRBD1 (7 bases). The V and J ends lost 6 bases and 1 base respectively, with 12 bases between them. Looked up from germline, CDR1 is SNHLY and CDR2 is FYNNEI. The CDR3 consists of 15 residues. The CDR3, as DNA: TGTGCCAGCAGGCAGGGGGACTTGAACACCGGGGAGCTGTTTTTT. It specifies CASRQGDLNTGELFF.

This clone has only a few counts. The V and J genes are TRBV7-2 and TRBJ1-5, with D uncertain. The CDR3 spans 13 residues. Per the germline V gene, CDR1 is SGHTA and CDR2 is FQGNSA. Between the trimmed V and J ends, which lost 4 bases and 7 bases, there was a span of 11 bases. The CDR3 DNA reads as TGTGCCAGCAGCTCTCGAAGTCACCAGCCCCAGCATTTT. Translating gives CASSSRSHQPQHF.

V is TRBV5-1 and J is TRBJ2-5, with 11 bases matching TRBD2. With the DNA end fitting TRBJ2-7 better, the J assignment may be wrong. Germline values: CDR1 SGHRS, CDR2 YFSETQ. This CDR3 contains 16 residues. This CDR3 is CASSLKTSGTRNEQYF. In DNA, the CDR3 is TGCGCCAGCAGCTTGAAGACTAGCGGGACACGGAACGAGCAGTACTTC.

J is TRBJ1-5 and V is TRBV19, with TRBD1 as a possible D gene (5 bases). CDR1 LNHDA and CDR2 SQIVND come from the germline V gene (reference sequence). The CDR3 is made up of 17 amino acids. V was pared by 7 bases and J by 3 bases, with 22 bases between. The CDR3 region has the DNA TGTGCCAGTACCCTGGGACGGGGAGGGGAGAACAATCAGCCCCAGCATTTT. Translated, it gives CASTLGRGGENNQPQHF.

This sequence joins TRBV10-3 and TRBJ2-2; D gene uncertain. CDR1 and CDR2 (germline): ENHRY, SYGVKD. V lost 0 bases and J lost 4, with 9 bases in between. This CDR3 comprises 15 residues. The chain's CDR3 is CAISESKRGTGELFF. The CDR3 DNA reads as TGTGCCATCAGTGAGTCGAAACGCGGCACCGGGGAGCTGTTTTTT.

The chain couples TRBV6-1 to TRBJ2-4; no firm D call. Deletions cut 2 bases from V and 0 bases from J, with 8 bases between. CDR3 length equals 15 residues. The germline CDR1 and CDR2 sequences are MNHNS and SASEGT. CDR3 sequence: CASSEFLLAKNIQYF. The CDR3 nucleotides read TGTGCCAGCAGTGAATTCCTACTAGCCAAAAACATTCAGTACTTC.

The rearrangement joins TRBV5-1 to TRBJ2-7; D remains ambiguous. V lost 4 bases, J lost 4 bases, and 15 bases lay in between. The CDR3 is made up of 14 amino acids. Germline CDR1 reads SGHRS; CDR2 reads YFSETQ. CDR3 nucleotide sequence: TGCGCCAGCAGCGAGGCCCCCTCCGGGTACGAGCAGTACTTC. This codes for CASSEAPSGYEQYF.

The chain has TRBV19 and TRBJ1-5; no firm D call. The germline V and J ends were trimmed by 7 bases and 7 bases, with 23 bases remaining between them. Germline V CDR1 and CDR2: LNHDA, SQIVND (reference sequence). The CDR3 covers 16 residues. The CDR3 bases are TGTGCCAGTAAGAAGGGCCGAGAGGCCTTTCGACAGCCCCAGCATTTT. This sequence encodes CASKKGREAFRQPQHF.

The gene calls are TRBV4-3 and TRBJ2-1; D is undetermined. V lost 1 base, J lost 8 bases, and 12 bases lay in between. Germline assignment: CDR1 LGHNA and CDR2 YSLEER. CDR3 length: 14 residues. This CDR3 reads CASSQVTAHDEQFF. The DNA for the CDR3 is TGCGCCAGCAGCCAAGTGACGGCTCATGATGAGCAGTTCTTC.

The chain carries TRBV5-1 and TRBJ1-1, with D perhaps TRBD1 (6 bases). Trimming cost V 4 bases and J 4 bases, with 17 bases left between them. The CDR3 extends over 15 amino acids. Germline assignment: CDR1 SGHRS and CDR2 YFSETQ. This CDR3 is CASSPYGGSGTEAFF. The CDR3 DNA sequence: TGCGCCAGCAGCCCGTACGGGGGCTCGGGCACTGAAGCTTTCTTT.